This T cell receptor (beta chain) is drawn from a study of control samples from healthy donors and cancer patients. The length of the CDR3 is 13 residues. Germline assignment: CDR1 LNHDA and CDR2 SQIVND (reference sequence). Worth noting for this clone: A read error may produce the germline difference seen at one junction end.

Method: immunoSEQ multiplex PCR; TCRdb's copy keeps in-frame clones and lacks some. Of 12,000 to 15,000 clones listed, around 77% were seen once; the top ten hold about a sixth. The V gene is TRBV19, the J gene TRBJ2-7, with D perhaps TRBD1 (5 bases). Sequenced material: formalin-fixed, paraffin-embedded tissue. This receptor was taken from a female donor with lung cancer. CDR3 loop: CASSTGLAYEQYF. DNA of the CDR3: TGTGCCAGTAGTACAGGGTTGGCCTATGAGCAGTACTTC.